The 18 T cell receptor beta chains below were found in one sample sequenced in a study of T cells in Graves' hyperthyroidism and ophthalmopathy. What was amplified from RNA transcripts were TCR beta CDR3 regions. First-round RT-PCR targeting the TCR CDR3 was performed with the HTBI primer set. TCRdb reprocessed the multiplex PCR reads with MiXCR, giving one entry per CDR3 protein. The sample lists roughly 290,000 distinct CDR3 sequences, around 15% occurring once. Sequenced: blood. The source is a woman between 55 and 75 years old with Graves' ophthalmopathy.

This clonotype was seen only a few times. The chain is built from TRBV6-1 and TRBJ1-3, with D possibly being TRBD1 (6 bases). Germline V lookup: CDR1 MNHNS, CDR2 SASEGT. With 5 bases removed from V and 6 bases from J, the gap between germline ends came to 20 bases. This CDR3 has 16 residues. The CDR3 sequence: CASSQNRDLLENTIYF. CDR3 nucleotides: TGTGCCAGCAGTCAGAACAGGGACCTTTTAGAAAACACCATATATTTT.

This rearrangement joins TRBV4-2 to TRBJ2-6; D gene unclear. Germline V gene lookup returns CDR1 LGHNA and CDR2 YNFKEQ. V gave up 5 bases and J gave up 0 bases, with 11 bases separating them. The CDR3 is 16 amino acids. The CDR3: CASSSHDLSGANVLTF. The CDR3 DNA reads TGTGCCAGCAGCTCCCACGACCTCTCTGGGGCCAACGTCCTGACTTTC.

Worth noting for this clonotype: It may be a read error: a sequence one base away is much more abundant. The CDR3 loop reads CASSLTSSTEASF. The CDR3 bases are TGTGCCAGCAGCTTGACCTCTTCGACTGAAGCTTCCTTT. The chain has TRBV11-2 and TRBJ1-1; D is undetermined. This CDR3 spans 13 amino acids. The germline CDR1 and CDR2 sequences are SGHAT and FQNNGV.

This clonotype showed up just a few times. The V call is TRBV14, the J call TRBJ2-3; 7 nucleotides line up with TRBD1. The ends lost 4 bases at V and 4 bases at J; junction bases unmatched: 5. Germline V gene sequence: CDR1 SGHDN, CDR2 FVKESK. The CDR3 runs to 14 residues. The DNA of the CDR3 is TGTGCCAGCAGCCCGGACAGGACCTCAGATACGCAGTATTTT. Translated, it gives CASSPDRTSDTQYF.

The chain employs TRBV28 and TRBJ2-5; 8 bases line up with TRBD2. The length of the CDR3 is 18 residues. V was pared by 0 bases and J by 2 bases, with 11 bases of the junction left unmatched. CDR1 MDHEN and CDR2 SYDVKM come from the germline V gene. CDR3 loop: CASSLWGGLAGFQETQYF. Here the CDR3 DNA reads TGTGCCAGCAGTTTATGGGGGGGGCTAGCGGGTTTTCAAGAGACCCAGTACTTC.

The V gene is TRBV11-2, the J gene TRBJ2-5, with TRBD2 identical over 12 bases. V gave up 5 bases and J gave up 4 bases; unmatched junction bases: 5. Germline V gene sequence: CDR1 SGHAT, CDR2 FQNNGV. The CDR3 totals 15 residues. Here the CDR3 reads CASSGLAGGGETQYF. In DNA form, the CDR3 reads TGTGCCAGCAGCGGGCTAGCGGGAGGGGGAGAGACCCAGTACTTC.

The chain is built from TRBV7-2 and TRBJ1-2; a possible D gene is TRBD1 (5 bases). The V gene's germline CDR1 is SGHTA and CDR2 FQGNSA. The CDR3 is 15 amino acids. Trimming stripped 4 bases from V and 4 bases from J, with 16 bases between. The CDR3 nucleotides are TGTGCCAGCAGCTCGCAGGTGGGGCGCAGCTATGGCTACACCTTC. This gives the protein CASSSQVGRSYGYTF.

This clonotype came up many times. The chain couples TRBV2 to TRBJ1-6; D might be TRBD1 (6 bases). The V end lost 7 bases, the J end lost 6 bases, and 19 bases lay between the germline ends. The CDR3 has 16 amino acids. Germline V gene lookup returns CDR1 SNHLY and CDR2 FYNNEI. The CDR3 protein is CASTYSPNRANSPLHF. The CDR3 DNA reads TGTGCCAGCACGTATTCGCCAAACAGGGCTAATTCACCCCTCCACTTT.

This clonotype has at least ten counts. V and J are TRBV28 and TRBJ2-6, with D possibly being TRBD2 (7 bases). This CDR3 comprises 18 residues. CDR1 and CDR2 from the germline V gene are MDHEN and SYDVKM. V lost 0 bases to trimming and J lost 0 bases, with 12 bases between them. CDR3 nucleotide sequence: TGTGCCAGCAGTTTATGGGGGGAGGGACACTCTGGGGCCAACGTCCTGACTTTC. Its protein is CASSLWGEGHSGANVLTF.

In its sample, this clonotype was seen a few times. This rearrangement joins TRBV7-2 to TRBJ2-7, with D perhaps assigned TRBD1 or TRBD2 (5 bases each). Trimming shortened V by 2 bases and J by 4 bases, and 15 bases separated the two germline ends. From germline, CDR1 is SGHTA and CDR2 FQGNSA. This CDR3 has 15 amino acids. The CDR3 region has the DNA TGTGCCAGCAGCTTATTCGGGACCCTCCTTTACGAGCAGTACTTC. This gives the protein CASSLFGTLLYEQYF.

The sample holds many counts of this clonotype. The chain is built from TRBV7-9 and TRBJ1-2; perhaps TRBD1 as D (5 bases). This CDR3 is 15 amino acids long. The germline V gene encodes CDR1 SEHNR and CDR2 FQNEAQ (reference sequence). V was trimmed by 3 bases and J by 1 base, leaving 12 bases between them. CDR3 in DNA: TGTGCCAGCAGCTTGTCGGGACGGCATAACTATGGCTACACCTTC. Amino acid sequence: CASSLSGRHNYGYTF.

This chain connects TRBV6-2 or TRBV6-3 to TRBJ2-5, with 13 positions matching TRBD2. Trimming took 5 bases from V and 4 from J; bases not matched to a gene: 1. This CDR3 spans 14 amino acids. Germline assignment: CDR1 MNHEY and CDR2 SVGEGT. The CDR3 coding sequence is TGTGCCAGCAGTCGGACTAGCGGGGGAGAGACCCAGTACTTC. It yields the protein CASSRTSGGETQYF.

This chain uses TRBV7-2 with TRBJ1-2; 9 bases line up with TRBD1. From germline, CDR1 is SGHTA and CDR2 FQGNSA. Trimming at V came to 6 bases and at J to 8 bases, leaving 7 bases not matched to a gene. This CDR3 is 13 amino acids long. CDR3 sequence: CASSWTGVIGYTF. The CDR3 DNA reads TGTGCCAGCAGTTGGACAGGGGTGATAGGCTACACCTTC.

This clonotype was detected ten times or more. The rearrangement links TRBV18 to TRBJ1-4; TRBD1 is a possible D gene (5 bases). The germline CDR1 and CDR2 sequences are KGHSH and LQKENI. With 3 bases removed from V and 8 bases from J, the gap between germline ends came to 16 bases. The CDR3 loop spans 15 amino acids. CDR3: CASSPRVDSEEKLFF. CDR3 coding DNA: TGTGCCAGCTCACCCAGGGTTGACTCCGAGGAAAAACTGTTTTTT.

V and J are TRBV20-1 and TRBJ2-1; D call uncertain. CDR3 length equals 14 residues. The germline V gene encodes CDR1 DFQATT and CDR2 SNEGSKA (reference sequence). The V gene lost 1 base and the J gene lost 0 bases, with 7 bases spanning the gap. The CDR3 DNA sequence: TGCAGTGCTAGAGTTAGTCTCTCCTACAATGAGCAGTTCTTC. It specifies CSARVSLSYNEQFF.

This clonotype has at least ten counts. The junction differs from germline at one of its ends, possibly a read error. The genes are TRBV11-1 and TRBJ2-1; D is possibly TRBD2 (6 bases). The CDR3 sequence is 15 residues long. Germline V CDR1 and CDR2: SGHAT, FQDESV (reference sequence). CDR3 bases: TGTGCCAGCAGCGTAGCGGAAAGCTCCTACAATGAGCAGTTCTTC. Translating it yields CASSVAESSYNEQFF.

This clonotype has a count of ten or more. V is TRBV20-1 and J is TRBJ1-1; D may be TRBD1 (5 bases). The V gene lost 6 bases and the J gene lost 0 bases, with 14 bases spanning the gap. This CDR3 is 14 amino acids long. Germline loops: CDR1 DFQATT, CDR2 SNEGSKA (reference sequence). In DNA, the CDR3 is TGCAGTGCAAGTGCACTGGGGGTGAACACTGAAGCTTTCTTT. Its protein product is CSASALGVNTEAFF.

The table lists this clonotype with many counts. V gene TRBV10-3 combines with J gene TRBJ2-1; D remains unclear. Germline CDR1 is ENHRY and CDR2 is SYGVKD. The CDR3 spans 16 residues. V lost 7 bases, J lost 0 bases, and 16 bases lay in between. As DNA, the CDR3 is TGTGCCATCAAGATCTCGACTGTTAGCTCCTACAATGAGCAGTTCTTC. It is translated as CAIKISTVSSYNEQFF.